These T cell receptor beta chains were read from a single sample in a study of blood T cell repertoires in COVID-19. TCRdb's copy holds only in-frame clones and misses some; the assay was immunoSEQ multiplex PCR. The sample contains 100,000 or so clones, 75% to 85% of which appear only once. Sequenced input: peripheral blood. The receptors shown here come from a woman in her 70s with acute or convalescent COVID-19. The CDR3 runs from the conserved cysteine through the conserved F or W. The D gene is left open where the match is weak. Clone size is given for some rows only: seen once, a few or many times, or a class if the clone is expanded.

d_call	v_call	clone_size	j_call	cdr3_nt	cdr3_aa
-	TRBV11-3	-	TRBJ2-2	TGTGCCAGCAGCTTAGCCCGGTCGAACACCGGGGAGCTGTTTTTT	CASSLARSNTGELFF
-	TRBV19	-	TRBJ2-6	TGTGCCAGTAGTGCGACAGATAATTACTCTGGGGCCAACGTCCTGACTTTC	CASSATDNYSGANVLTF
TRBD2	TRBV29-1	once	TRBJ2-1	TGCAGCGTCCCCGGACTAGCGGGGGCGCTAAATGAGAGGGAGCAGTTCTTC	CSVPGLAGALNEREQFF
-	TRBV7-9	-	TRBJ1-2	TGTGCCAGCAGCTTAGGAAGACAGACCTATGGCTACACCTTC	CASSLGRQTYGYTF
-	TRBV6-5	few	TRBJ1-4	TGTGCCAGCGCGGGAGTGAGTGAAAAACTGTTTTTT	CASAGVSEKLFF
-	TRBV30	-	TRBJ1-1	TGTGCCTGGAGGGCCGATGAACAGGACACTGAAGCTTTCTTT	CAWRADEQDTEAFF
TRBD2	TRBV5-1	few	TRBJ2-3	TGCGCCAGCAGGCCCGGGACTAGCGGCACAGATACGCAGTATTTT	CASRPGTSGTDTQYF
TRBD2	TRBV11-3	-	TRBJ2-1	TGTGCCAGCAGCTTAGCGGGGGGAGTGAACTACAATGAGCAGTTCTTC	CASSLAGGVNYNEQFF
-	TRBV7-8	-	TRBJ2-7	TGTGCCAGCAGCTTAGCGAGGGGACTGGGCTACGAGCAGTACTTC	CASSLARGLGYEQYF
-	TRBV27	-	TRBJ2-2	TGTGCCAGCAGTCCCACCCAGTGGGCCACCGGGGAGCTGTTTTTT	CASSPTQWATGELFF
-	TRBV27	-	TRBJ1-5	TGTGCCAGCAGTTTGACTCCTCAGCCCCAGCATTTT	CASSLTPQPQHF
TRBD1	TRBV4-1	-	TRBJ1-2	TGCGCCAGCAGCCAATGGGTTGACAGGGGAGGTGCGGGCTACACCTTC	CASSQWVDRGGAGYTF
TRBD2	TRBV28	once	TRBJ2-1	TGTGCCAGCAGTTTATGGCGGACTAGCGGGGGTTACAATGAGCAGTTCTTC	CASSLWRTSGGYNEQFF
-	TRBV5-1	-	TRBJ1-2	TGCGCCAGCAGCTTGGAGGCAGGGGACTATGGCTACACCTTC	CASSLEAGDYGYTF
-	TRBV28	once	TRBJ1-3	TGTGCCAGCAGCCCCCGCCCTGACAAGGGAAACACCATATATTTT	CASSPRPDKGNTIYF
-	TRBV19	-	TRBJ1-1	TGTGCCAGTAGTATAGTTGGGGGGGAAGCTTTCTTT	CASSIVGGEAFF
-	TRBV10-3	-	TRBJ1-2	TGTGCCATTACGGATATCGGGGGTAACTATGGCTACACCTTC	CAITDIGGNYGYTF
TRBD2	TRBV4-3	-	TRBJ2-1	TGCGCCAGCAGCCAACTAGCGGGAGGGTCCCATTTCGATGAGCAGTTCTTC	CASSQLAGGSHFDEQFF
-	TRBV12-3/TRBV12-4	-	TRBJ2-7	TGTGCCAGCAGCCCCCCCAGGGCCTACGAGCAGTACTTC	CASSPPRAYEQYF
-	TRBV10-2	-	TRBJ1-2	TGCGCCAGCAGTGAGCAGGGCGACTATGGCTACACCTTC	CASSEQGDYGYTF
-	TRBV9	-	TRBJ2-1	TGTGCCAGCAGCGTTGGGGCCGGGAGTGAGCAGTTCTTC	CASSVGAGSEQFF
TRBD1	TRBV7-9	-	TRBJ2-2	TGTGCCAGCAGCGTGACGGGACAGGGGGCCACCGGGGAGCTGTTTTTT	CASSVTGQGATGELFF
-	TRBV30	-	TRBJ1-4	TGTGCCTGGAGTGCGGGATTAGAGGGAGGTGAAAAACTGTTTTTT	CAWSAGLEGGEKLFF
-	TRBV20-1	-	TRBJ2-1	TGCAGTGCTAGTTCAGCGGAAGGGCCCTACAATGAGCAGTTCTTC	CSASSAEGPYNEQFF
-	TRBV5-8	few	TRBJ1-5	TGTGCCAGCAGCTTGATGGGGCAGGGTGGACAGCCCCAGCATTTT	CASSLMGQGGQPQHF
TRBD2	TRBV5-1	-	TRBJ2-1	TGCGCCAGCAGCGTCGCTAGCGGGAGAGATGAGCAGTTCTTC	CASSVASGRDEQFF
TRBD1	TRBV29-1	-	TRBJ2-5	TGCAGCGTTGATTTAGAGTCCGTCAGACAGGGGGAAGAGGAGACCCAGTACTTC	CSVDLESVRQGEEETQYF
TRBD2	TRBV5-6	-	TRBJ2-5	TGTGCCAGCAGCTTGGACCTAGCGGGAGGAGAGACCCAGTACTTC	CASSLDLAGGETQYF
TRBD1	TRBV5-8	many	TRBJ1-2	TGTGCCAGCACGGGGACAGGGGATCCTACCTTC	CASTGTGDPTF
-	TRBV28	-	TRBJ1-2	TGTGCCAGCAGCCACGACAGTTACTATGGCCACACCTTC	CASSHDSYYGHTF
TRBD1	TRBV6-5	-	TRBJ1-2	TGTGCCAGCACCCCGGACAGGGTGCAGGGCTACACCTTC	CASTPDRVQGYTF
TRBD1	TRBV24-1	once	TRBJ1-5	TGTGCCACCAGCGATGGACAGGGCAATCAGCCCCAGCATTTT	CATSDGQGNQPQHF
TRBD2	TRBV28	-	TRBJ2-1	TGTGCCAGCAGCCTATATAGCGGGACCTCCTACAATGAGCAGTTCTTC	CASSLYSGTSYNEQFF
-	TRBV30	-	TRBJ2-2	TGTGCCTGGAGTGTATCCGCGAACACCGGGGAGCTGTTTTTT	CAWSVSANTGELFF
TRBD2	TRBV4-3	once	TRBJ2-7	TGCGCCAGCAGCCAGCGGGAGGGCCTCTCCTACGAGCAGTACTTC	CASSQREGLSYEQYF
-	TRBV5-4	-	TRBJ2-1	TGTGCCAGCAGCCAAGAAAGCGGGCGGTCCTACAATGAGCAGTTCTTC	CASSQESGRSYNEQFF
TRBD2	TRBV7-2	-	TRBJ2-3	TGTGCCAGCAGCCAGGGACGGGGGGGGATTCCTAGCACAGATACGCAGTATTTT	CASSQGRGGIPSTDTQYF
-	TRBV27	-	TRBJ2-1	TGTGCCAGCAGTGAGGTTTCTAGGCTGGATGAGCAGTTCTTC	CASSEVSRLDEQFF
-	TRBV4-3	-	TRBJ1-3	TGCGCCAGCAGCCAATCCCCGGGAGCCCAGTACGGAAACACCATATATTTT	CASSQSPGAQYGNTIYF
TRBD1	TRBV19	-	TRBJ2-2	TGTGCCACCCACAGGGGGCGGAGCACCGGGGAGCTGTTTTTT	CATHRGRSTGELFF
TRBD2	TRBV28	-	TRBJ2-3	TGTGCCAGCAGTAGCGCGGGGGTTTTTACAGATACGCAGTATTTT	CASSSAGVFTDTQYF
TRBD1	TRBV19	-	TRBJ1-1	TGTGCCAGTAGGGACAGGGGGCTGAGTGGTGAAGCTTTCTTT	CASRDRGLSGEAFF
-	TRBV7-9	-	TRBJ1-1	TGTGCCAGCAGCCAAAACAGGGATCCCACTGAAGCTTTCTTT	CASSQNRDPTEAFF
-	TRBV4-3	-	TRBJ1-2	TGCGCCAGCAGCCAAGAACGGGGAGGGAGCTATGGCTACACCTTC	CASSQERGGSYGYTF
TRBD1	TRBV5-4	few	TRBJ1-6	TGTGCCAGCAGCTTCGGACAGGGTGGTGATTCACCCCTCCACTTT	CASSFGQGGDSPLHF
-	TRBV4-1	once	TRBJ1-5	TGCGCCAGCAGCCAAGATGGGGCCATCAATCAGCCCCAGCATTTT	CASSQDGAINQPQHF
TRBD2	TRBV5-5	few	TRBJ2-5	TGTGCCAGCAGCCCGCCTAGCGGAGAGACCCAGTACTTC	CASSPPSGETQYF
-	TRBV3-1/TRBV3-2	-	TRBJ2-1	TGTGCCAGCAGCCAAACACTAGATTCCCCCAATGAGCAGTTCTTC	CASSQTLDSPNEQFF
-	TRBV20-1	few	TRBJ1-5	TGCAGTGCTTCCAGGGTTGGGCCCCAGCATTTT	CSASRVGPQHF
TRBD1	TRBV4-1	-	TRBJ2-6	TGCGCCAGCAGCCATACAGGGGTCGGGGCCAACGTCCTGACTTTC	CASSHTGVGANVLTF
-	TRBV5-6	-	TRBJ2-7	TGTGCCAGCAGCCCGGGGGTTACAGAATACGAGCAGTACTTC	CASSPGVTEYEQYF
TRBD2	TRBV28	-	TRBJ2-7	TGTGCCAGCAGCCCCAGGGGACTAGCGGGAGGAGGCTACGAGCAGTACTTC	CASSPRGLAGGGYEQYF
-	TRBV9	-	TRBJ1-3	TGTGCCAGCAGCCGCGTCCAGGGCTTTGGAAACACCATATATTTT	CASSRVQGFGNTIYF
TRBD1	TRBV28	-	TRBJ2-7	TGTGCCAGCACCCGGGGGGTCGGGGACAGGGGGCTCTACGAGCAGTACTTC	CASTRGVGDRGLYEQYF
-	TRBV5-1	-	TRBJ1-4	TGCGCCAGCAGCTCTCACAGGGCTTCTAATGAAAAACTGTTTTTT	CASSSHRASNEKLFF